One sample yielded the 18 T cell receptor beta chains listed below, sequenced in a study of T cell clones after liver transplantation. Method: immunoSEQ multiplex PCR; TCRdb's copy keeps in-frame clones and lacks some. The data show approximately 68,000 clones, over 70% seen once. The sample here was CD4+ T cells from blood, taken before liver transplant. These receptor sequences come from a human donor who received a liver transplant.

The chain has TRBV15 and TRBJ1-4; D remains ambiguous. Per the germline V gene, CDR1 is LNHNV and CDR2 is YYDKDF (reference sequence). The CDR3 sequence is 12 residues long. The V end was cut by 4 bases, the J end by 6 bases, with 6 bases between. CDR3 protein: CATSIADEKLFF. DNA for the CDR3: TGTGCCACCAGCATTGCGGATGAAAAACTGTTTTTT.

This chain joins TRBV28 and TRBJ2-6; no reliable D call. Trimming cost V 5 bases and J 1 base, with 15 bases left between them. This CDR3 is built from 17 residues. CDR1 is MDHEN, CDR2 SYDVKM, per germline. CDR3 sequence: CASSPRLGDSGANVLTF. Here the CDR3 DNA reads TGTGCCAGCAGTCCCCGGTTAGGAGATTCTGGGGCCAACGTCCTGACTTTC.

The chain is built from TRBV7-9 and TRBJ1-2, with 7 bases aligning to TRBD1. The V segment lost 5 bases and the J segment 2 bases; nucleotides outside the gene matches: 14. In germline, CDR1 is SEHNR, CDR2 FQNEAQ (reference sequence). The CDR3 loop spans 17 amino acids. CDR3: CASSLSYLDRANYGYTF. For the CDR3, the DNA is TGTGCCAGCAGCCTTTCCTACCTAGACAGGGCAAACTATGGCTACACCTTC.

CDR3 nucleotide sequence: TGCGCCAGCAACTTCGAAGGGGGCGCCTACAATGAGCAGTTCTTC. It specifies CASNFEGGAYNEQFF. This chain connects TRBV5-1 to TRBJ2-1, with 7 bases identical to TRBD1. Germline values: CDR1 SGHRS, CDR2 YFSETQ. The V gene end was trimmed by 6 bases and the J gene end by 2 bases; junction bases not matched to a gene: 8. The CDR3 extends over 15 amino acids.

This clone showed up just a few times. The CDR3 region has the DNA TGTGCCAGCAGTGGCTGGGACAGAGCTAACTATGGCTACACCTTC. The encoded protein is CASSGWDRANYGYTF. The gene calls are TRBV6-1 and TRBJ1-2, with TRBD1 matching over 7 bases. The germline V gene encodes CDR1 MNHNS and CDR2 SASEGT. This CDR3 has 15 amino acids. V lost 4 bases to trimming and J lost 0 bases; unmatched junction nucleotides: 5.

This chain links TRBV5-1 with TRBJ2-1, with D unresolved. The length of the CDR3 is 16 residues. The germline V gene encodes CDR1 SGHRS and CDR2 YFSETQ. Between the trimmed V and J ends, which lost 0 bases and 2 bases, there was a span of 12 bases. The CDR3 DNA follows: TGCGCCAGCAGCTTGGGGATTAGCCTGGCCTACAATGAGCAGTTCTTC. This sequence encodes CASSLGISLAYNEQFF.

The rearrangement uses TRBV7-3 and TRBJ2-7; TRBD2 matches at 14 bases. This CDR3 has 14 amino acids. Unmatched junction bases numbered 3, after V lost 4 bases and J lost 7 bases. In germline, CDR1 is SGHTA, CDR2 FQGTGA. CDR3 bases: TGTGCCAGCAGCTCCGGGACTAGCGGGAGTGAGCAGTACTTC. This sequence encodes CASSSGTSGSEQYF.

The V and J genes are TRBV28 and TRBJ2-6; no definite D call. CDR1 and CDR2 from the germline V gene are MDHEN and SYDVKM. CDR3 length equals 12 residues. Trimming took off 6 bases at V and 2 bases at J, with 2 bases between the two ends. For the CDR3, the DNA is TGTGCCAGCAGGACTGGGGCCAACGTCCTGACTTTC. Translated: CASRTGANVLTF. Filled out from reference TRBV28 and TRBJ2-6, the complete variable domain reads DVKVTQSSRYLVKRTGEKVFLECVQDMDHENMFWYRQDPGLGLRLIYFSYDVKMKEKGDIPEGYSVSREKKERFSLILESASTNQTSMYLCASRTGANVLTFGAGSRLTVL.

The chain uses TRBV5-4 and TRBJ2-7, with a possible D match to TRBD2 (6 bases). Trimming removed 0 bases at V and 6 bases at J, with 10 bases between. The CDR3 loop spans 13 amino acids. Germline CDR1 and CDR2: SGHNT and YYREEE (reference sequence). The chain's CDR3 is CASSLDRRAEQYF. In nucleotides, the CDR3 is TGTGCCAGCAGCTTGGACAGGAGGGCCGAGCAGTACTTC.

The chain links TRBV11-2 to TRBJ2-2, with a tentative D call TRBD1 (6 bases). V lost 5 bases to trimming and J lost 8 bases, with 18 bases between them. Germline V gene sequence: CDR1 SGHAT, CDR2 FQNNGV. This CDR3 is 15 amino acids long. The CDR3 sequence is CASSVLWGPSGELFF. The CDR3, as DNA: TGTGCCAGCAGCGTACTCTGGGGGCCCTCGGGGGAGCTGTTTTTT.

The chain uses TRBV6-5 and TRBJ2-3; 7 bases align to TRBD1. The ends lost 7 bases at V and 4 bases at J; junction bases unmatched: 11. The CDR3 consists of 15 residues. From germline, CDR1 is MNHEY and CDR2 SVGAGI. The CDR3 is CASTPGGGKADTQYF. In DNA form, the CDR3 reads TGTGCCAGCACCCCAGGGGGTGGTAAGGCAGATACGCAGTATTTT.

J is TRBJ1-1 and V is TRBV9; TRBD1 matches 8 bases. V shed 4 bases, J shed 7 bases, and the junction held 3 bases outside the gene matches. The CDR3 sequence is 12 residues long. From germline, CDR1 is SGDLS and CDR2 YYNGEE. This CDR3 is CASSRGQGEAFF. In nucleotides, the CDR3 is TGTGCCAGCAGCCGTGGACAGGGTGAAGCTTTCTTT.

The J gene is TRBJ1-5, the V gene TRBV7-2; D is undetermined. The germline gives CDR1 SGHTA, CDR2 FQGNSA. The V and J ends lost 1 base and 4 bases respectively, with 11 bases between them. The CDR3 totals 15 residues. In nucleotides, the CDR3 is TGTGCCAGCAGCTTAGGGACCGGTGGGAATCAGCCCCAGCATTTT. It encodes CASSLGTGGNQPQHF.

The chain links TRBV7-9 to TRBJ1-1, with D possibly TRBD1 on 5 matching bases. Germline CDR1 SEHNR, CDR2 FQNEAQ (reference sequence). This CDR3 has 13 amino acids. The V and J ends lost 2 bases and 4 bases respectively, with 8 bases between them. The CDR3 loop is CASSLYDSTEAFF. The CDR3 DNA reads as TGTGCCAGCAGCTTATATGACAGCACTGAAGCTTTCTTT.

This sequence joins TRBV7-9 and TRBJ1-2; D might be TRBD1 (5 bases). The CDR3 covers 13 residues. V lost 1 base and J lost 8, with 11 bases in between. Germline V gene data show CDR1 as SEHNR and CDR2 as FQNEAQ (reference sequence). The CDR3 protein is CASSLVGVEGYTF. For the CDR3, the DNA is TGTGCCAGCAGCTTAGTGGGGGTAGAGGGCTACACCTTC.

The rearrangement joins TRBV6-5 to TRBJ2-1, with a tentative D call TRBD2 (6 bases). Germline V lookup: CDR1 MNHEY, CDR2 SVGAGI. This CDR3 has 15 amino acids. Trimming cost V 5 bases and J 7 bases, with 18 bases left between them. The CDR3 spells CASSPKPAGKNEQFF. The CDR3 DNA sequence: TGTGCCAGCAGTCCAAAACCTGCGGGGAAAAATGAGCAGTTCTTC.

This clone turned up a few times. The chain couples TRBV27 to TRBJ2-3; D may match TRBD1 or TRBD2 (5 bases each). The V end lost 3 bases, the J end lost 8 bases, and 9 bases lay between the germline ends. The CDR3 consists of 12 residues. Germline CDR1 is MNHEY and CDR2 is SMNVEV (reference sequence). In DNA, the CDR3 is TGTGCCAGCAGTTTCGGGGCAACTACGCAGTATTTT. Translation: CASSFGATTQYF.

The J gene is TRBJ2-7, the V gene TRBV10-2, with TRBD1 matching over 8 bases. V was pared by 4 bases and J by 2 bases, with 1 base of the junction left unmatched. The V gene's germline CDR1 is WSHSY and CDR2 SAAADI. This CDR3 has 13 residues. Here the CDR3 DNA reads TGCGCCAGCAGTGCGGGACAGGCCTACGAGCAGTACTTC. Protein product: CASSAGQAYEQYF.